This paragraph covers one TCR beta chain sequence. These data are taken from a study of blood T cell repertoires in COVID-19. As handled by the study authors: It was from reference gene primer amplification that nucleated cell counts were estimated. Profiling relied on immunoSEQ multiplex PCR, and the TCRdb table lists in-frame clones only, not all of them. V, J and clone size are those of that table, while D and trimming were read from the DNA. This sample has 150,000 to 200,000 clones, with roughly 87% found just once. This CDR3 region has 15 residues. The germline V gene has CDR1 SGHAT and CDR2 FQNNGV. Trimming left V 1 base short and J 4 bases short, with 13 bases between.

The genes are TRBV11-2 and TRBJ1-2, with D perhaps TRBD1 (6 bases). Sequenced input: peripheral blood. The TCR was taken from a woman aged 55-75 years with COVID-19, enrolled during active disease. The CDR3 DNA is TGTGCCAGCAGCTTAGCAGGGGAGAGAGGCTATGGCTACACCTTC. This encodes CASSLAGERGYGYTF.